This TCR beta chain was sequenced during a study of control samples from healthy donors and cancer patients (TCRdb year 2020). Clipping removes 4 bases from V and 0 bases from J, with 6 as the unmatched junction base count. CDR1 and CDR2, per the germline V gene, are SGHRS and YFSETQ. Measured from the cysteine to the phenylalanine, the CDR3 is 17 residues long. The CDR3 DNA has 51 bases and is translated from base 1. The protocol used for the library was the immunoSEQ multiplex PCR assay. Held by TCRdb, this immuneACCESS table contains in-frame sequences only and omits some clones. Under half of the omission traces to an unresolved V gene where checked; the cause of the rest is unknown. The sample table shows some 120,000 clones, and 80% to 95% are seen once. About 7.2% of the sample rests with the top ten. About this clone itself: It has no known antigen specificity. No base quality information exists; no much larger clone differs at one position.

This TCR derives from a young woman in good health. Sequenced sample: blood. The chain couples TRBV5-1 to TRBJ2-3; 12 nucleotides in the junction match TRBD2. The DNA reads TGCGCCAGCAGCACGACTAGCGGGAGACCCAGCACAGATACGCAGTATTTT. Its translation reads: CASSTTSGRPSTDTQYF.